The subject of this entry is one TCR beta chain. These data are taken from a study of blood T cell repertoires in COVID-19. The assay was immunoSEQ multiplex PCR, and TCRdb's table has in-frame clones only and misses some. The sample holds fewer than 200,000 clones, approximately 80% seen once. Per the germline V gene, CDR1 is SGHDT and CDR2 is YYEEEE. There are 16 residues in the CDR3. Trimming removed 7 bases from V and 3 bases from J, with 23 bases in between. Sequenced sample: peripheral blood. The chain employs TRBV5-6 and TRBJ2-7; D is uncertain. The origin of this receptor is a human donor in a cohort sampled during active COVID-19. The CDR3: CASQRRLTSRNYEQYF. The CDR3 nucleotides read TGTGCCAGCCAGCGTAGGTTGACCTCGAGGAACTACGAGCAGTACTTC.